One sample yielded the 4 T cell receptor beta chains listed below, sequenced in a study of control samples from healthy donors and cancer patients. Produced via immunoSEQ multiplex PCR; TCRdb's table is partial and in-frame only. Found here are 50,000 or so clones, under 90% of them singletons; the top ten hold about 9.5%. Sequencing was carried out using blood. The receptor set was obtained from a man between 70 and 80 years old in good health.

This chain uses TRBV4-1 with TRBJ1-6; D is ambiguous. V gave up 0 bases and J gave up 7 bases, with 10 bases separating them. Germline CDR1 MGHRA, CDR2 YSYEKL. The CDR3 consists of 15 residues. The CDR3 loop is CASSQDGLGNSPLHF. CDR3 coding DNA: TGCGCCAGCAGCCAAGACGGTCTGGGGAATTCACCCCTCCACTTT.

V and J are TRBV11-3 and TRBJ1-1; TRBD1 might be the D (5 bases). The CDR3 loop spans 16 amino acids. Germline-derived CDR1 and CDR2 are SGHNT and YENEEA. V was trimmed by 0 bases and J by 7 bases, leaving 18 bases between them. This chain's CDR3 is CASSLDGRGGSFEAFF. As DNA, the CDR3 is TGTGCCAGCAGCTTAGATGGGCGCGGGGGAAGTTTTGAAGCTTTCTTT.

The CDR3 region has the DNA TGCGCCAGCAGCCCCGGACTACCAAGGAATGAGCAGTTCTTC. This sequence encodes CASSPGLPRNEQFF. This chain connects TRBV5-1 to TRBJ2-1; tentatively, D is TRBD2 (6 bases). CDR1 SGHRS and CDR2 YFSETQ come from the germline V gene. Trimming cost V 4 bases and J 7 bases, with 15 bases left between them. The CDR3 totals 14 residues.

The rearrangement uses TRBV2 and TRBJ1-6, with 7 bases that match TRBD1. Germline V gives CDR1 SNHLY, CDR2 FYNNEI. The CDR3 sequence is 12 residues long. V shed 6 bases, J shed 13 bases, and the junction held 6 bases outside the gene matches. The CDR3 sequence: CASREGARPLHF. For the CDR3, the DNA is TGTGCCAGCAGGGAGGGGGCTCGTCCCCTCCACTTT.